Below, 19 T cell receptor beta chains from the same sample are listed, as sequenced in a study of blood T cells in healthy people across ages. It was with a sample-barcoded 5' primer and a J-beta primer mix that a second PCR of about 6 to 12 cycles was run. Using its own MiXCR run on the 5' RACE reads, TCRdb lists one record per CDR3 protein. The profile covers 1.5 million to 2 million distinct CDR3 sequences, with approximately 30% appearing a single time and 6.5% to 8.5% taken by the ten largest. Specimen: blood. The receptors were gathered from a woman in her 30s in good health.

This chain joins TRBV29-1 and TRBJ1-4, with D unresolved. The CDR3 spans 13 residues. The germline V gene has CDR1 SQVTM and CDR2 ANQGSEA. V dropped 6 bases and J dropped 6 bases, with 14 bases sitting between them. CDR3 sequence (DNA): TGCAGCGTGGCTGAACAGCTACATGAAAAACTGTTTTTT. Translation: CSVAEQLHEKLFF. Looking up the rest from reference TRBV29-1 and TRBJ1-4 gives the full variable domain: SAVISQKPSRDICQRGTSLTIQCQVDSQVTMMFWYRQQPGQSLTLIATANQGSEATYESGFVIDKFPISRPNLTFSTLTVSNMSPEDSSIYLCSVAEQLHEKLFFGSGTQLSVL.

The V and J genes are TRBV7-9 and TRBJ1-5; possible D gene TRBD1, 5 bases. Deletions cut 5 bases from V and 3 bases from J, with 14 bases between. CDR3 size: 15 residues. The germline V gene has CDR1 SEHNR and CDR2 FQNEAQ (reference sequence). The CDR3 DNA reads as TGTGCCAGCAGCCCGTCGAGGGGCCTCAATCAGCCCCAGCATTTT. Encoded protein: CASSPSRGLNQPQHF.

The chain recombines TRBV12-3 or TRBV12-4 with TRBJ2-6; no clear D. The CDR3 consists of 15 residues. V dropped 6 bases and J dropped 0 bases, with 9 bases sitting between them. The CDR3 sequence: CASSLHDSGANVLTF. CDR3 in DNA: TGTGCCAGCAGCCTTCACGACTCTGGGGCCAACGTCCTGACTTTC.

The chain has TRBV10-3 and TRBJ1-2; a possible D gene is TRBD1 (6 bases). The CDR3 runs 14 residues. Trimming shortened V by 4 bases and J by 8 bases, and 17 bases separated the two germline ends. Germline V CDR1 and CDR2: ENHRY, SYGVKD. The CDR3 loop reads CAISAQGRSGGYTF. The CDR3 DNA reads TGTGCCATCAGTGCGCAGGGGAGATCGGGAGGCTACACCTTC.

This clonotype was detected only a few times. The CDR3 reads CASSFALAGGLGTQYF. CDR3 sequence (DNA): TGTGCCAGCAGCTTTGCCCTAGCGGGGGGTTTGGGTACGCAGTATTTT. The chain recombines TRBV7-3 with TRBJ2-3, with 11 bases that match TRBD2. CDR1 SGHTA and CDR2 FQGTGA come from the germline V gene. The CDR3 is 16 residues long. Trimming removed 3 bases from V and 8 bases from J; junction bases left unmatched: 10.

Note on this clonotype: A much larger clone sits a single nucleotide away, making a read error possible. The rearrangement uses TRBV12-3 or TRBV12-4 and TRBJ2-1; tentative D call: TRBD2 (5 bases). The length of the CDR3 is 14 residues. V lost 5 bases and J lost 2, with 10 bases in between. CDR3 residues: CASSEDWAYNEQFF. In nucleotides, the CDR3 is TGTGCCAGCAGTGAGGACTGGGCCTACAATGAGCAGTTCTTC.

The chain joins TRBV7-8 to TRBJ2-5, with D possibly matching TRBD2 (5 bases). CDR1 is SGHVS, CDR2 FQNEAQ, per germline. V lost 6 bases and J 5 bases, leaving 13 bases between the germline ends. This CDR3 has 13 amino acids. The CDR3 DNA sequence: TGTGCCAGCAGGGTCGACGGGGTGGAGACCCAGTACTTC. Translating gives CASRVDGVETQYF. The full variable domain, completed using reference TRBV7-8 and TRBJ2-5, is GAGVSQSPRYKVAKRGQDVALRCDPISGHVSLFWYQQALGQGPEFLTYFQNEAQLDKSGLPSDRFFAERPEGSVSTLKIQRTQQEDSAVYLCASRVDGVETQYFGPGTRLLVL.

This clonotype was seen a few times. The genes are TRBV6-6 and TRBJ2-3, with a weak D call TRBD1 (6 bases). The CDR3 is 14 residues long. Trimming took 5 bases from V and 6 from J, leaving 15 bases between them. The germline V gene encodes CDR1 MNHNY and CDR2 SVGAGI (reference sequence). The CDR3, as DNA: TGTGCCAGCAGTCTCCGGGACAATAGGGATACGCAGTATTTT. Protein: CASSLRDNRDTQYF.

This clonotype appeared many times. V is TRBV6-2 or TRBV6-3 and J is TRBJ2-7; 9 nucleotides align to TRBD1. Germline V lookup: CDR1 MNHEY, CDR2 SVGEGT. The CDR3 is 14 residues long. V was clipped by 2 bases and J by 4 bases; unmatched bases: 3. CDR3 bases: TGTGCCAGCAGTTACGCCGGGACAGGGTACGAGCAGTACTTC. This translates into CASSYAGTGYEQYF.

At least ten counts were recorded for this clonotype. This chain connects TRBV6-5 to TRBJ2-7; possible D gene TRBD1, 6 bases. The CDR3 length is 14 residues. The V gene lost 9 bases and the J gene lost 5 bases, with 20 bases spanning the gap. CDR1 MNHEY and CDR2 SVGAGI come from the germline V gene. CDR3 in amino acids: CARKNRVRGDEQYF. The CDR3 DNA sequence: TGTGCCAGAAAAAACAGGGTACGGGGCGACGAGCAGTACTTC.

This rearrangement joins TRBV6-5 to TRBJ1-1, with D hard to call. V was clipped by 2 bases and J by 1 base, with 11 bases between them. This CDR3 is built from 15 residues. Germline V gene data show CDR1 as MNHEY and CDR2 as SVGAGI. The CDR3 spells CASSYQNTANTEAFF. For the CDR3, the DNA is TGTGCCAGCAGTTACCAAAATACAGCGAACACTGAAGCTTTCTTT.

This clonotype turned up a few times. The DNA of the CDR3 is TGCGCCAGCAACCCCGGGACAGGGATTGGCTACACCTTC. Translation: CASNPGTGIGYTF. The chain has TRBV5-1 and TRBJ1-2; TRBD1 matches 9 bases. The germline V gene has CDR1 SGHRS and CDR2 YFSETQ. CDR3 length: 13 amino acids. J lost 7 bases, V lost 6 bases, and 7 bases had no gene match. The full variable domain, completed using reference TRBV5-1 and TRBJ1-2, is KAGVTQTPRYLIKTRGQQVTLSCSPISGHRSVSWYQQTPGQGLQFLFEYFSETQRNKGNFPGRFSGRQFSNSRSEMNVSTLELGDSALYLCASNPGTGIGYTFGSGTRLTVV.

A remark on this clonotype: A clone one base away is much larger, so this may be a read error. The chain uses TRBV7-2 and TRBJ2-5; D is unresolved. The J call may be incorrect, as the DNA end agrees better with TRBJ2-7. The CDR3 length is 12 residues. Per the germline V gene, CDR1 is SGHTA and CDR2 is FQGNSA. The CDR3 coding sequence is TGTGCCAGCAGCGCCATGAGTCACGAGCAGTACTTC. Encoded protein: CASSAMSHEQYF.

This clonotype was seen a handful of times. The chain recombines TRBV7-2 with TRBJ1-2; TRBD1 matches at 9 bases. Trimming removed 5 bases from V and 4 bases from J; junction bases left unmatched: 8. This CDR3 spans 15 amino acids. Germline V gives CDR1 SGHTA, CDR2 FQGNSA. For the CDR3, the DNA is TGTGCCAGCAGCCCCCGGACAGGGGATATCTATGGCTACACCTTC. Translating gives CASSPRTGDIYGYTF.

About this clonotype itself: One junction end does not reproduce the germline sequence, and a read error may be involved. The chain links TRBV6-2 or TRBV6-3 to TRBJ2-3; 10 nucleotides line up with TRBD2. The CDR3 length is 15 residues. Germline values: CDR1 MNHEY, CDR2 SVGEGT. The chain's CDR3 is CASSTTSGFTDAQYF. Here the CDR3 DNA reads TGTGCCAGCAGCACGACTAGCGGGTTCACAGATGCGCAGTATTTT.

A word on this clonotype: Just one base apart from a much larger clone, this may be a read error. CDR3 region: CAVGGGGEQYF. The CDR3 bases are TGTGCCGTTGGAGGGGGCGGGGAGCAGTACTTC. The V gene is TRBV6-5, the J gene TRBJ2-4; D is perhaps TRBD1 (7 bases). CDR1 and CDR2 from the germline V gene are MNHEY and SVGAGI. The CDR3 has 11 amino acids. The ends were cut back, 11 bases at V and 13 bases at J, with 18 bases in the middle.

This sequence joins TRBV3-1 and TRBJ2-7; 8 nucleotides agree with TRBD2. Germline V CDR1 and CDR2: LGHDT, YNNKEL (reference sequence). The CDR3 runs 16 residues. Trimming at V came to 0 bases and at J to 4 bases, leaving 8 bases not matched to a gene. The CDR3 DNA reads TGTGCCAGCAGCCAAGATCGAAGCGGGGGTAGGTACGAGCAGTACTTC. Its protein is CASSQDRSGGRYEQYF.

The sample holds a few counts of this clonotype. The chain carries TRBV29-1 and TRBJ2-3; unclear D gene. Germline CDR1 reads SQVTM; CDR2 reads ANQGSEA. The CDR3 totals 11 residues. Trimming removed 7 bases from V and 4 bases from J, with 9 bases in between. CDR3 in amino acids: CSEVSADTQYF. CDR3 in DNA: TGCAGCGAAGTCAGTGCAGATACGCAGTATTTT.

This rearrangement joins TRBV21-1 to TRBJ2-4. TRBV21-1 is marked as a pseudogene. The CDR3 has 16 residues. This CDR3 reads CASSKEAVTVKNIQYF. Written as DNA, the CDR3 is TGTGCCAGCAGCAAAGAGGCGGTTACGGTCAAAAACATTCAGTACTTC.